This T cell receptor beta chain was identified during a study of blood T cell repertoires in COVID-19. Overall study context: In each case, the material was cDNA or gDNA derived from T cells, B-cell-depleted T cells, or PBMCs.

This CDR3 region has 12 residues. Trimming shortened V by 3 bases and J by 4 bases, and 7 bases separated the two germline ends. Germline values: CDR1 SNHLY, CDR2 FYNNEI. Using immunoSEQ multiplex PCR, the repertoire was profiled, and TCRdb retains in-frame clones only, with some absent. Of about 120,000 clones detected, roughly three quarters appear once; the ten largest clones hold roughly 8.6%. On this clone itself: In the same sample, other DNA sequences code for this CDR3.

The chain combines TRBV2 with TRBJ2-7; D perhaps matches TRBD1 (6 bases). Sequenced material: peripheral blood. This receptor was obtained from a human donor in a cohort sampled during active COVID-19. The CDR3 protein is CASSDRGYEQYF. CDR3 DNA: TGTGCCAGCAGTGACAGGGGATACGAGCAGTACTTC.